The 5 T cell receptor beta chains below all came from one sample that was sequenced in a study of shared clonotypes between healthy human individuals. Produced via immunoSEQ multiplex PCR; TCRdb's table is partial and in-frame only. Seen here are roughly 2.5 million clones, around nine tenths observed once, and the top ten hold under 0.15%. Source material: naive CD4+ T cells sorted from blood. Indicated subset: CD45RA+ positively selected. All receptors derive from a man between 18 and 29 years old in good health.

The CDR3 is CASRDKAGDGYTF. CDR3 coding DNA: TGTGCCAGCAGAGATAAAGCCGGGGATGGCTACACCTTC. The chain joins TRBV6-6 to TRBJ1-2, with no clear D. The CDR3 contains 13 residues. The V and J ends lost 6 bases and 6 bases respectively, with 14 bases between them. Looked up from germline, CDR1 is MNHNY and CDR2 is SVGAGI (reference sequence).

This clone was observed a handful of times. Other DNA variants within this sample encode the same CDR3. The rearrangement links TRBV18 to TRBJ1-1; D uncertain. V lost 3 bases and J lost 4, with 9 bases in between. The CDR3 is 13 residues long. CDR1 and CDR2 (germline): KGHSH, LQKENI. The CDR3 DNA follows: TGTGCCAGCTCACCGGTGGAGACCACTGAAGCTTTCTTT. As protein: CASSPVETTEAFF.

The CDR3 protein is CASSPVLAGQNIQYF. The CDR3 nucleotides read TGTGCCAGCAGCCCTGTGCTAGCGGGTCAAAACATTCAGTACTTC. J is TRBJ2-4 and V is TRBV7-9, with 8 bases matching TRBD2. The junction had 8 bases not matched to a gene; V was cut back by 5 bases and J by 5 bases. Germline V gene data show CDR1 as SEHNR and CDR2 as FQNEAQ (reference sequence). This CDR3 comprises 15 residues.

V gene TRBV25-1 combines with J gene TRBJ2-7; TRBD1 or TRBD2 may be the D gene (5 bases each). This CDR3 contains 13 residues. The V and J ends lost 7 bases and 4 bases respectively, with 14 bases between them. CDR1 and CDR2 (germline): MGHDK, SYGVNS. The CDR3 is CASTEGWRYEQYF. The CDR3 bases are TGTGCCAGCACCGAGGGGTGGCGATACGAGCAGTACTTC.

The chain combines TRBV6-1 with TRBJ1-1; tentatively, D is TRBD1 (6 bases). Trimming pared 6 bases from V and 2 bases from J, leaving 13 bases between. Germline V gene lookup returns CDR1 MNHNS and CDR2 SASEGT. The CDR3 length is 14 residues. CDR3 loop: CASRDRQINTEAFF. For the CDR3, the DNA is TGTGCCAGCAGAGACAGGCAGATCAACACTGAAGCTTTCTTT.